This T cell receptor beta chain was found in a study of CXCR3-negative and CXCR3-positive naive CD8 T cells. Study context: Across all libraries, TRB reads numbered around 150 million, with about 1.5 +/- 0.3 million in each library.

As for this clonotype: Its matching antigen is unknown.

This CDR3 comprises 13 residues. The germline V gene has CDR1 LNHDA and CDR2 SQIVND (reference sequence). Naivety in CD8+ T cells corresponded to a CD45RO-CCR7+CD27+CD95- phenotype. Study-level results: Fresh PBMCs were used in most assays, and CXCR3 expression partially decreased after cryopreservation. Both naive subsets showed comparably high diversity, and memory CD8+ cells showed much lower diversity. CXCR3-positive naive cells had more hydrophobic TRB CDR3s than CXCR3-negative naive cells.

The TRB libraries of cDNA were built by UMI-labeled 5' RACE. Reanalyzing the 5' RACE reads, TCRdb keeps one entry per CDR3 protein, without DNA. This table holds some 120,000 distinct CDR3 sequences. The receptor's source is a human donor in good health. Some clones in this sample may be carry-over from other donors' samples. The sample consisted of naive CXCR3+ CD8+ T cells from blood. This sample's subset: CD45RO-CCR7+CD27+CD95- naive CD8+ T cells expressing CXCR3 (TNR3+). The chain joins TRBV19 to TRBJ2-1; the TRBD1 assignment by TCRdb is unverifiable without DNA. The CDR3 region is CASRDGAVNEQFF.